In its sample, the clone carrying this TCR beta chain was seen a few times. The data belong to a study of immune characterization of retroperitoneal liposarcoma. TCRdb redid the calling of the PCR reads with MiXCR, one entry per CDR3 protein. This sample yields about 10,000 distinct CDR3 sequences, of which around 30% are seen a single time; 6.5% to 8.5% belongs to the top ten. Germline V lookup: CDR1 MGHDK, CDR2 SYGVNS. CDR3 length: 14 amino acids. V was pared by 2 bases and J by 8 bases, with 13 bases between. The sample comprised tumor tissue. This chain connects TRBV25-1 to TRBJ2-1; perhaps TRBD2 as D (5 bases). The TCR comes from a male donor with retroperitoneal liposarcoma. CDR3 amino acids: CASSEEGLVHEQFF. The CDR3 DNA sequence: TGTGCCAGCAGTGAAGAGGGTCTAGTCCATGAGCAGTTCTTC.